These 22 T cell receptor beta chains share one sample of origin, sequenced in a study of Tregs in tolerant kidney transplant recipients. The protocol was immunoSEQ multiplex PCR, while the TCRdb copy is restricted to in-frame clones and leaves out a portion. Here the sample spans about 66,000 clones, roughly 92% being singletons. Here the sequenced sample was CD8+ T cells from blood, taken before the transplant. The receptors stem from a human donor who received a combined kidney and bone marrow transplant.

The V and J genes are TRBV28 and TRBJ2-7; D gene ambiguous. This CDR3 spans 13 amino acids. Germline V gene data show CDR1 as MDHEN and CDR2 as SYDVKM. V dropped 4 bases and J dropped 3 bases, with 10 bases sitting between them. CDR3 coding DNA: TGTGCCAGCAGTTCCAGGAAGCACTACGAGCAGTACTTC. As protein: CASSSRKHYEQYF.

The V gene is TRBV19, the J gene TRBJ2-7; TRBD1 matches 7 bases. CDR3 size: 16 residues. Germline assignment: CDR1 LNHDA and CDR2 SQIVND (reference sequence). V dropped 9 bases and J dropped 0; count of bases not matched to a gene: 14. The CDR3 sequence: CASHLRWTGSSYEQYF. Written as DNA, the CDR3 is TGTGCCAGCCACTTGCGATGGACAGGAAGCTCCTACGAGCAGTACTTC.

The chain uses TRBV29-1 and TRBJ2-2; 12 nucleotides align to TRBD2. This CDR3 contains 14 residues. The J segment lost 6 bases and the V segment lost 6 bases, leaving 5 bases of the junction unmatched. Germline CDR1 SQVTM, CDR2 ANQGSEA. For the CDR3, the DNA is TGCAGCGTACCGGGACTAGCGGGTCCCGGGGAGCTGTTTTTT. It is translated as CSVPGLAGPGELFF.

On this clone: Other DNA sequences in the same sample also yield this CDR3. V gene TRBV29-1 combines with J gene TRBJ1-2, with D uncertain. Trimming removed 8 bases at V and 4 bases at J, with 20 bases between. Germline V gene sequence: CDR1 SQVTM, CDR2 ANQGSEA. This CDR3 comprises 14 residues. CDR3 sequence: CSTTSSGLAYGYTF. The CDR3, as DNA: TGCAGCACGACCTCATCAGGACTGGCCTATGGCTACACCTTC.

The chain uses TRBV7-9 and TRBJ2-5; TRBD1 aligns across 8 bases. The length of the CDR3 is 16 residues. Germline-derived CDR1 and CDR2 are SEHNR and FQNEAQ (reference sequence). Germline trimming cut 4 bases from V and 4 bases from J; bases unmatched to any gene: 11. CDR3 region: CASSSRTGRKGETQYF. The DNA for the CDR3 is TGTGCCAGCAGCTCACGGACAGGGAGAAAGGGAGAGACCCAGTACTTC.

The chain combines TRBV9 with TRBJ2-1; 8 positions agree with TRBD2. The CDR3 is made up of 15 amino acids. Germline V gene lookup returns CDR1 SGDLS and CDR2 YYNGEE. With V trimmed by 0 bases and J by 6 bases, 5 bases remained unmatched. Here the CDR3 DNA reads TGTGCCAGCAGCGTAGTAGCGGGACTCTTCAATGAGCAGTTCTTC. This codes for CASSVVAGLFNEQFF.

The rearrangement links TRBV9 to TRBJ2-3, with 7 positions matching TRBD1. The CDR3 runs 14 residues. In germline, CDR1 is SGDLS, CDR2 YYNGEE. Trimming at V came to 6 bases and at J to 0 bases, leaving 4 bases not matched to a gene. The CDR3 nucleotides read TGTGCCAGCACAGAGGGGGCGAGCACAGATACGCAGTATTTT. Protein sequence: CASTEGASTDTQYF.

The chain joins TRBV5-1 to TRBJ2-1; 9 nucleotides line up with TRBD2. Trimming took 1 base from V and 8 from J; bases not matched to a gene: 10. This CDR3 contains 16 residues. Per the germline V gene, CDR1 is SGHRS and CDR2 is YFSETQ. CDR3 DNA: TGCGCCAGCAGCTTGTCGGCGGGGGGGCCTAGGGATGAGCAGTTCTTC. Encoded protein: CASSLSAGGPRDEQFF.

The J gene is TRBJ1-6, the V gene TRBV6-4, with D hard to call. Trimming took off 0 bases at V and 0 bases at J, with 12 bases between the two ends. The CDR3 is 18 amino acids. Germline V gene data show CDR1 as MRHNA and CDR2 as SNTAGT. The CDR3 reads CASSDSGGLSSYNSPLHF. In DNA, the CDR3 is TGTGCCAGCAGTGACTCAGGAGGTCTAAGCTCCTATAATTCACCCCTCCACTTT.

The gene calls are TRBV19 and TRBJ2-1; D might be TRBD2 (6 bases). Germline CDR1 reads LNHDA; CDR2 reads SQIVND (reference sequence). V shed 2 bases and J shed 7 bases, with 15 bases lying between them. This CDR3 region has 15 residues. CDR3 residues: CASSILVGSGNEQFF. The CDR3 nucleotides read TGTGCCAGTAGTATATTAGTCGGGAGCGGAAATGAGCAGTTCTTC.

A note on this clone: Other nucleotide sequences from this sample produce the same CDR3. The chain joins TRBV7-9 to TRBJ2-1, with D possibly being TRBD2 (6 bases). Germline V gives CDR1 SEHNR, CDR2 FQNEAQ (reference sequence). This CDR3 is built from 15 residues. Trimming took off 0 bases at V and 0 bases at J, with 6 bases between the two ends. The CDR3 spells CASSLAGSSYNEQFF. The CDR3 DNA reads TGTGCCAGCAGCTTAGCCGGGAGCTCCTACAATGAGCAGTTCTTC.

The chain is built from TRBV4-2 and TRBJ1-1, with D possibly being TRBD1 (5 bases). Germline loops: CDR1 LGHNA, CDR2 YNFKEQ. The CDR3 loop spans 14 amino acids. Trimming stripped 7 bases from V and 7 bases from J, with 19 bases between. The CDR3 protein is CASKGQGSFGEAFF. CDR3 bases: TGTGCCAGCAAGGGGCAGGGTTCGTTTGGTGAAGCTTTCTTT.

The CDR3 here is CASSPTTGALYEQYF. The CDR3, as DNA: TGTGCCAGCAGCCCCACAACAGGGGCCCTCTACGAGCAGTACTTC. This chain links TRBV7-7 with TRBJ2-7, with 7 bases lining up with TRBD1. CDR1 is SSHAT and CDR2 is FNYEAQ in the germline V gene (reference sequence). V dropped 5 bases and J dropped 3; count of bases not matched to a gene: 10. There are 15 residues in the CDR3.

V and J are TRBV19 and TRBJ2-3; perhaps TRBD2 as D (5 bases). This CDR3 region has 13 residues. V lost 11 bases, J lost 0 bases, and 12 bases lay in between. The V gene's germline CDR1 is LNHDA and CDR2 SQIVND (reference sequence). The CDR3: CASGISSTDTQYF. The CDR3 nucleotides read TGTGCCTCCGGGATTTCTAGCACAGATACGCAGTATTTT.

The gene calls are TRBV12-5 and TRBJ2-5; 13 bases are shared with TRBD2. Germline loops: CDR1 LGHNT, CDR2 FRNRAP. There are 18 residues in the CDR3. The ends lost 3 bases at V and 3 bases at J; junction bases unmatched: 10. CDR3 nucleotides: TGTGCTAGTGGTTTCTCCCTTAGACTAGCGGGAGGCAAAGAGACCCAGTACTTC. Encoded protein: CASGFSLRLAGGKETQYF.

The chain carries TRBV13 and TRBJ2-7; D possibly corresponds to TRBD2 (5 bases). The CDR3 spans 14 residues. Germline V gene data show CDR1 as PRHDT and CDR2 as FYEKMQ (reference sequence). Trimming shortened V by 0 bases and J by 3 bases, and 9 bases separated the two germline ends. The CDR3 reads CASSLGASGYEQYF. The CDR3 DNA reads TGTGCCAGCAGCTTAGGAGCAAGCGGCTACGAGCAGTACTTC. Based on the CDR3 plus reference TRBV13 and TRBJ2-7, the full variable domain is AAGVIQSPRHLIKEKRETATLKCYPIPRHDTVYWYQQGPGQDPQFLISFYEKMQSDKGSIPDRFSAQQFSDYHSELNMSSLELGDSALYFCASSLGASGYEQYFGPGTRLTVT.

This rearrangement joins TRBV5-6 to TRBJ1-1; 10 bases map to TRBD1. The CDR3 loop spans 17 amino acids. With 0 bases clipped from V and 5 bases from J, the junction kept 10 bases outside the gene matches. Per germline, CDR1 SGHDT and CDR2 YYEEEE. CDR3 protein: CASSLGAGGQGLTEAFF. The CDR3 DNA reads TGTGCCAGCAGCTTGGGGGCAGGGGGACAGGGGTTGACTGAAGCTTTCTTT.

This chain links TRBV4-2 with TRBJ2-1; D might be TRBD1 (6 bases). Germline loops: CDR1 LGHNA, CDR2 YNFKEQ. V was clipped by 0 bases and J by 5 bases, with 8 bases between them. CDR3 length equals 14 residues. The CDR3 DNA follows: TGTGCCAGCAGCCAAGAAAGGGACAACAATGAGCAGTTCTTC. It translates to CASSQERDNNEQFF.

V is TRBV4-3 and J is TRBJ2-5; 9 nucleotides line up with TRBD1. This CDR3 is 16 amino acids long. V gave up 2 bases and J gave up 7 bases; unmatched junction bases: 11. Germline V lookup: CDR1 LGHNA, CDR2 YSLEER. The CDR3 loop reads CASSQLRTGGLGTQYF. In DNA form, the CDR3 reads TGCGCCAGCAGCCAATTACGCACAGGGGGCCTTGGGACCCAGTACTTC.

The CDR3, as DNA: TGCGCCAGCAGCCCCTATTCAGGGAACTATGGCTACACCTTC. Its protein is CASSPYSGNYGYTF. This chain connects TRBV4-3 to TRBJ1-2, with a weak D call TRBD1 (5 bases). The CDR3 length is 14 residues. The V end was cut by 4 bases, the J end by 2 bases, with 11 bases between. CDR1 is LGHNA, CDR2 YSLEER, per germline.

The J gene is TRBJ1-2, the V gene TRBV30; TRBD1 might be the D (6 bases). V was shortened by 5 bases and J by 7 bases, with 20 bases between the two germline ends. The CDR3 has 14 residues. The germline CDR1 and CDR2 sequences are GTSNPN and SVGIG (reference sequence). CDR3 amino acids: CAWEENRDLAGYTF. In nucleotides, the CDR3 is TGTGCCTGGGAGGAGAACAGGGATCTAGCTGGCTACACCTTC.

This chain joins TRBV4-3 and TRBJ2-1; 7 nucleotides align to TRBD1. The CDR3 sequence is 13 residues long. Trimming removed 5 bases from V and 7 bases from J; junction bases left unmatched: 5. Germline CDR1 is LGHNA and CDR2 is YSLEER. For the CDR3, the DNA is TGCGCCAGCAGCTTAGGGACAGTAAATGAGCAGTTCTTC. Encoded protein: CASSLGTVNEQFF.